These 2 T cell receptor beta chains share one sample of origin, sequenced in a study of human T cells and chemical hapten exposure (dated by TCRdb to about 2021). In the paper's terms, the time point label means: pre-sensitization, week 0. What this sample's treatment or condition label stands for: therapeutic diphenylcyclopropenone sensitization with weekly scalp DPC. Receptor amplification or capture employed RACE. Sequencing was carried out with a NextSeq 500. TCRdb handled the public reads itself, with Q25 trimming in fastp and clone calling in MiXCR, and kept productive beta chains. Each entry merges the rows of one CDR3 protein and shows their most common DNA and genes. This sample is represented by more than 300,000 distinct CDR3 sequences; 5% to 6.5% of them were singletons. The ten largest clones capture less than 9% of the sample. Specimen: whole blood, collected in connection with sensitization to the hapten diphenylcyclopropenone (DPC). The source is a woman under 30 with alopecia areata. Some clones in this sample may be carry-over from other donors' samples.

This clonotype was picked up a small number of times. The chain carries TRBV7-2 and TRBJ1-2; maybe TRBD1 (6 bases). Trimming cost V 5 bases and J 4 bases, with 11 bases left between them. The germline V gene has CDR1 SGHTA and CDR2 FQGNSA. The CDR3 runs 13 residues. The CDR3 bases are TGTGCCAGCAGCCGGACAGTTTTCTATGGCTACACCTTC. The encoded protein is CASSRTVFYGYTF.

This clonotype showed up many times. This chain joins TRBV2 and TRBJ1-1; weak D call: TRBD1 (5 bases). V was clipped by 5 bases and J by 0 bases, with 10 bases between them. This CDR3 contains 14 residues. Germline lookup yields CDR1 SNHLY and CDR2 FYNNEI. The CDR3 protein is CASSPGLLNTEAFF. The CDR3 nucleotides read TGTGCCAGCAGTCCGGGACTCCTGAACACTGAAGCTTTCTTT.